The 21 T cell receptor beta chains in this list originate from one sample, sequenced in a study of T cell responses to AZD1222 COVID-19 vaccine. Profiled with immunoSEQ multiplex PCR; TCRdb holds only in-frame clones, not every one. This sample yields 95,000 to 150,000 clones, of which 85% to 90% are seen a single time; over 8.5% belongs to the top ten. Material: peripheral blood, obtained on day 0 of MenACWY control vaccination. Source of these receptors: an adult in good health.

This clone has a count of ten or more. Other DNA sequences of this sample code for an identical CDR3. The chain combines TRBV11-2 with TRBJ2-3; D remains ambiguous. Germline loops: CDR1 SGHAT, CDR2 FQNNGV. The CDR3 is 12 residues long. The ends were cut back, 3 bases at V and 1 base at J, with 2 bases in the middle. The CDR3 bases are TGTGCCAGCAGCTTGGGCACAGATACGCAGTATTTT. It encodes CASSLGTDTQYF.

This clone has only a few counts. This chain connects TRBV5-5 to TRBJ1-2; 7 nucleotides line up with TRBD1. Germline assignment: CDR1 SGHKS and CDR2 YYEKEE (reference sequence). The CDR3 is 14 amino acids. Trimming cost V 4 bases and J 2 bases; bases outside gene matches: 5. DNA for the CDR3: TGTGCCAGCAGCCCAAAACAGGGGAACTATGGCTACACCTTC. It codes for CASSPKQGNYGYTF.

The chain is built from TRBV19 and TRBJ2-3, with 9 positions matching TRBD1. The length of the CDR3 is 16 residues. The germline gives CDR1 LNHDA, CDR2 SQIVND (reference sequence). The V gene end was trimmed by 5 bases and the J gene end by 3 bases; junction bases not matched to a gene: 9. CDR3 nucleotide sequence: TGTGCCAGTAGTGTTCCCGGGACAGGGTGGACAGATACGCAGTATTTT. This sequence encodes CASSVPGTGWTDTQYF.

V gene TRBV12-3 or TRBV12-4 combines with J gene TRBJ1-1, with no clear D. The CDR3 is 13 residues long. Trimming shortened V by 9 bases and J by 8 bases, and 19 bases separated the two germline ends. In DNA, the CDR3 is TGTGCCAGTAATCGCGGTCCGGGCTTCGAAGCTTTCTTT. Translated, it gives CASNRGPGFEAFF.

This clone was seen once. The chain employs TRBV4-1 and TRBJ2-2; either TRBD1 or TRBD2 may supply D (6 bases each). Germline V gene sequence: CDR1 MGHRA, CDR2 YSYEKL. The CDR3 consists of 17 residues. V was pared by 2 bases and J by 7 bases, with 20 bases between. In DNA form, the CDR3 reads TGCGCCAGCAGCCAAATGCTTGGGGGGCCGCCCAGCGGGGAGCTGTTTTTT. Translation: CASSQMLGGPPSGELFF.

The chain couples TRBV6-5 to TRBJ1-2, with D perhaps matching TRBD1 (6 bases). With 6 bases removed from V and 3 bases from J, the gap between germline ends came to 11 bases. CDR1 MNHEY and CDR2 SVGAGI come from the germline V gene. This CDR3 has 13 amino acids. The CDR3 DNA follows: TGTGCCAGCAGAAACAGGGTAGACTATGGCTACACCTTC. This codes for CASRNRVDYGYTF.

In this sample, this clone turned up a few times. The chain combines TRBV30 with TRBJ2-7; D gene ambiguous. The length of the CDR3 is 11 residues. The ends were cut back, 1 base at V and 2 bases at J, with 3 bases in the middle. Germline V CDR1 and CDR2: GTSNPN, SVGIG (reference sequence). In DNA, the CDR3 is TGTGCCTGGAGTGAGACCTACGAGCAGTACTTC. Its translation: CAWSETYEQYF.

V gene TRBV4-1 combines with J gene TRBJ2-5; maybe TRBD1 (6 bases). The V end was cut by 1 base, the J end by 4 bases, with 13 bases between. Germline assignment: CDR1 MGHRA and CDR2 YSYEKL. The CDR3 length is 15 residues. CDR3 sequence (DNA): TGCGCCAGCAGCCAAGTTGCAGGGGCCCGAGAGACCCAGTACTTC. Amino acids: CASSQVAGARETQYF.

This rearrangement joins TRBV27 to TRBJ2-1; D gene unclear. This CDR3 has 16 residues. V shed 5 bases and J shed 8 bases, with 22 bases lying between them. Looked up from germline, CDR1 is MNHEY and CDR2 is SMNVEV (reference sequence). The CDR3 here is CASSTDKTRLTDEQFF. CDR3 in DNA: TGTGCCAGCAGTACCGACAAAACAAGGCTAACGGATGAGCAGTTCTTC.

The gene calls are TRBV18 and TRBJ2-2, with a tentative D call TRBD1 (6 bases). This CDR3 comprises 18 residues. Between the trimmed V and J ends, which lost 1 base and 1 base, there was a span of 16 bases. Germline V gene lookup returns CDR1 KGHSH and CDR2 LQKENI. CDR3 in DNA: TGTGCCAGCTCACCACGAGACAGGCAACTCCTGAACACCGGGGAGCTGTTTTTT. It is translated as CASSPRDRQLLNTGELFF.

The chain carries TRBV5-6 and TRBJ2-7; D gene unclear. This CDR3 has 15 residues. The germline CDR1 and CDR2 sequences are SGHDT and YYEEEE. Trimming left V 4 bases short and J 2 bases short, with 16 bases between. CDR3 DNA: TGTGCCAGCAGCCATCGACACCCCGGTGCCTACGAGCAGTACTTC. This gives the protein CASSHRHPGAYEQYF. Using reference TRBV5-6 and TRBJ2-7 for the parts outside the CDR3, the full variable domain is DAGVTQSPTHLIKTRGQQVTLRCSPKSGHDTVSWYQQALGQGPQFIFQYYEEEERQRGNFPDRFSGHQFPNYSSELNVNALLLGDSALYLCASSHRHPGAYEQYFGPGTRLTVT.

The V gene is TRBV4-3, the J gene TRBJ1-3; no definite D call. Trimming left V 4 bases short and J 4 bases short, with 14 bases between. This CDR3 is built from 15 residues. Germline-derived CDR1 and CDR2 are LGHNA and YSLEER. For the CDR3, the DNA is TGCGCCAGCAGCCCCTCCGGGGTATCAGGAAACACCATATATTTT. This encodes CASSPSGVSGNTIYF.

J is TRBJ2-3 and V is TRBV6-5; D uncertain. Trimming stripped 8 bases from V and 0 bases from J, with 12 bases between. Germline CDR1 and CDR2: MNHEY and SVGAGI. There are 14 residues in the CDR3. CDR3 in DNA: TGTGCCAGCGCACGGTCAGTTAGCACAGATACGCAGTATTTT. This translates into CASARSVSTDTQYF.

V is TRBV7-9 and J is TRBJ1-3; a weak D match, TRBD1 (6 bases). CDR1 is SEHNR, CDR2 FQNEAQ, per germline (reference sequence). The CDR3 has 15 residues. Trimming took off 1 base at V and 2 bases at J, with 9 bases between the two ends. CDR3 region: CASSLVQGTGNTIYF. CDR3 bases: TGTGCCAGCAGCTTAGTACAGGGCACTGGAAACACCATATATTTT.

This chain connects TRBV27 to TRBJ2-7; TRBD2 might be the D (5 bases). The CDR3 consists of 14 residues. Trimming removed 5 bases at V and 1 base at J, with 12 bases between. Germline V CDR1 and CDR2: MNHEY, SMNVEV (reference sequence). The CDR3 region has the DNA TGTGCCAGCAGTGAGGCGCGGGCATCCTACGAGCAGTACTTC. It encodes CASSEARASYEQYF.

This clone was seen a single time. CDR3 protein: CASSLYGGELFF. The CDR3 DNA reads as TGTGCCAGCAGTTTATATGGCGGGGAGCTGTTTTTT. J is TRBJ2-2 and V is TRBV27; D is uncertain. The germline V gene has CDR1 MNHEY and CDR2 SMNVEV (reference sequence). CDR3 length equals 12 residues. V was clipped by 1 base and J by 7 bases, with 4 bases between them.

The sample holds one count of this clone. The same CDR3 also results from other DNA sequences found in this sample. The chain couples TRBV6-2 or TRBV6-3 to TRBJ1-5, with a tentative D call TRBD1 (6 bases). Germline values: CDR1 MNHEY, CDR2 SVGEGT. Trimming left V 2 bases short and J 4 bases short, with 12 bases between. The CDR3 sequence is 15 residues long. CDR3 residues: CASSYGGLGNQPQHF. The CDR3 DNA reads TGTGCCAGCAGTTACGGGGGGCTGGGGAATCAGCCCCAGCATTTT.

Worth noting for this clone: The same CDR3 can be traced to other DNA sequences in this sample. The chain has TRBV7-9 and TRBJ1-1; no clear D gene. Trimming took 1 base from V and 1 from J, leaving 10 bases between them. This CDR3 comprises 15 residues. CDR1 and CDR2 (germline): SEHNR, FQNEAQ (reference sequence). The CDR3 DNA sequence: TGTGCCAGCAGCTTAGTAGCAGGAGGGAACACTGAAGCTTTCTTT. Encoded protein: CASSLVAGGNTEAFF. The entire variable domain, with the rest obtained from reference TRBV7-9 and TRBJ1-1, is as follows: DTGVSQNPRHKITKRGQNVTFRCDPISEHNRLYWYRQTLGQGPEFLTYFQNEAQLEKSRLLSDRFSAERPKGSFSTLEIQRTEQGDSAMYLCASSLVAGGNTEAFFGQGTRLTVV.

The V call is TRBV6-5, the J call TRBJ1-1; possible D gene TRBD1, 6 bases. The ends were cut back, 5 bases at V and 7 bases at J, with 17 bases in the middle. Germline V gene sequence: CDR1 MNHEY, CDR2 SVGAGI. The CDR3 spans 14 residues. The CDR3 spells CASSRGRGGDEAFF. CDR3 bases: TGTGCCAGCAGTCGAGGCAGGGGAGGGGATGAAGCTTTCTTT.

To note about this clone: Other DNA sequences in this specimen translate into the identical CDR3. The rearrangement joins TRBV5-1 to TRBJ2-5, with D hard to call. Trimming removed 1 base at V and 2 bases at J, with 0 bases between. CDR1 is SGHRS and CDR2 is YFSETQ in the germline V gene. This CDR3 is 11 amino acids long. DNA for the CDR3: TGCGCCAGCAGCTTGCAAGAGACCCAGTACTTC. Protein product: CASSLQETQYF.

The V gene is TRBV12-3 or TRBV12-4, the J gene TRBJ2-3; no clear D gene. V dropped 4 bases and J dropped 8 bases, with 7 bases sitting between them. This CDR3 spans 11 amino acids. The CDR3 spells CASSSPSTQYF. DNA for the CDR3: TGTGCCAGCAGTTCCCCTAGTACGCAGTATTTT.